The 5 T cell receptor beta chains below were found in one sample sequenced in a study of T-cell memory formation after mild COVID-19. In TCRdb, the 5' RACE reads were re-called with MiXCR into one record per CDR3 protein. The table lists 450,000 or so distinct CDR3 sequences, roughly 25% of them singletons. Specimen: PBMCs or a T cell subset sorted from them (not recorded which). The source of these receptors is an adult woman who had mild COVID-19 (a few samples of this study predate the infection). Cell type and time point are not known.

The chain joins TRBV3-1 to TRBJ2-1; 10 bases map to TRBD2. Trimming cost V 1 base and J 8 bases; bases outside gene matches: 5. The CDR3 extends over 15 amino acids. CDR1 and CDR2 (germline): LGHDT, YNNKEL (reference sequence). The CDR3 loop reads CASSQVSSGGDEQFF. In nucleotides, the CDR3 is TGTGCCAGCAGCCAAGTCTCTAGCGGGGGCGATGAGCAGTTCTTC.

The chain joins TRBV20-1 to TRBJ1-1; unclear D gene. The V gene's germline CDR1 is DFQATT and CDR2 SNEGSKA (reference sequence). Trimming removed 0 bases at V and 3 bases at J, with 11 bases between. The CDR3 is 14 amino acids. CDR3 in amino acids: CSARDLGRDTEAFF. DNA for the CDR3: TGCAGTGCTAGAGATTTGGGGAGGGACACTGAAGCTTTCTTT.

The table lists this clonotype with a few counts. V is TRBV20-1 and J is TRBJ2-1; D unresolved. Germline V gives CDR1 DFQATT, CDR2 SNEGSKA (reference sequence). The CDR3 has 13 residues. The DNA for the CDR3 is TGCGGTTCCCGAGGCCACTTGGCCAATGAGCAGTTCTTC. Protein sequence: CGSRGHLANEQFF.

The chain combines TRBV4-3 with TRBJ2-1, with 12 bases lining up with TRBD2. V trimming: 0 bases; J trimming: 5 bases; junction bases outside the gene matches: 5. This CDR3 region has 17 residues. Looked up from germline, CDR1 is LGHNA and CDR2 is YSLEER. The CDR3 is CASSQELRLAGDNEQFF. CDR3 in DNA: TGCGCCAGCAGCCAAGAACTCAGACTAGCGGGAGACAATGAGCAGTTCTTC.

This clonotype was counted only a few times. The chain combines TRBV11-2 with TRBJ1-4, with D possibly matching TRBD1 (5 bases). Trimming stripped 2 bases from V and 2 bases from J, with 9 bases between. CDR1 and CDR2 from the germline V gene are SGHAT and FQNNGV. The CDR3 covers 15 residues. The CDR3 spells CASSLSGHTNEKLFF. DNA for the CDR3: TGTGCCAGCAGCTTATCGGGGCATACTAATGAAAAACTGTTTTTT.